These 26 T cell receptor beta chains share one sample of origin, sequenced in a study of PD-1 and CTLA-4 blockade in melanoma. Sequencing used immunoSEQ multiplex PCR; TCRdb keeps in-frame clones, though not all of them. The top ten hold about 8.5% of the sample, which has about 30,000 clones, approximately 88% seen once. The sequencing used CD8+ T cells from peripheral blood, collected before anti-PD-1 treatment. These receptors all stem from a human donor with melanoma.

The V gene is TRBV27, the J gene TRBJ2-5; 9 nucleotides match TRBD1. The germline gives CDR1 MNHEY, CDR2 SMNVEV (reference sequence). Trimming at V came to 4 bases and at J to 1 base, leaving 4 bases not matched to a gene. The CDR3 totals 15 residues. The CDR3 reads CASSWGQGGQETQYF. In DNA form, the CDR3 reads TGTGCCAGCAGTTGGGGACAGGGCGGCCAAGAGACCCAGTACTTC.

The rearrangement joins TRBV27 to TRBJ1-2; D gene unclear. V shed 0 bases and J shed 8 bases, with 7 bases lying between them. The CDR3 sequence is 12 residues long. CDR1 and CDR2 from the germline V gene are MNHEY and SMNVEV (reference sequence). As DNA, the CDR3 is TGTGCCAGCAGTTTATCGGGGTACGGCTACACCTTC. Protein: CASSLSGYGYTF.

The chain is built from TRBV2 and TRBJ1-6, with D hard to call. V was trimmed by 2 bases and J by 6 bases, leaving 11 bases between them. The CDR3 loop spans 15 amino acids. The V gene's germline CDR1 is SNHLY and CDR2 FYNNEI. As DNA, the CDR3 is TGTGCCAGCAGTGAAACTGGGAACTCTAATTCACCCCTCCACTTT. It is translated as CASSETGNSNSPLHF.

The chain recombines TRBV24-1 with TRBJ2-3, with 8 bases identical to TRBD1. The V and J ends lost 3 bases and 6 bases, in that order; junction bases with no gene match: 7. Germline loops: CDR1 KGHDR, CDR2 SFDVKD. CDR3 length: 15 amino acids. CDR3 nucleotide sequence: TGTGCCACCAGTGATCCGGGACAGGTAGCGGATACGCAGTATTTT. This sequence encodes CATSDPGQVADTQYF.

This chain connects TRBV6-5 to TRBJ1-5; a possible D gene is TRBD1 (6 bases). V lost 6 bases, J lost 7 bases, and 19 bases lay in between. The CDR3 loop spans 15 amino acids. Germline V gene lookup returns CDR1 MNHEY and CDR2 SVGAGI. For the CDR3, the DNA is TGTGCCAGCAGGCCCAGGGGCGCGGTGAGGCAGCCCCAGCATTTT. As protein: CASRPRGAVRQPQHF.

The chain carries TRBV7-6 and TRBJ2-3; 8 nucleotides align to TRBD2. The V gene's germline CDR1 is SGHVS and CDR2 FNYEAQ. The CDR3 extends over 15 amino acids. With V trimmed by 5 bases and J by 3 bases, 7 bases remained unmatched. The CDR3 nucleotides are TGTGCCAGCAGCCCCCGACTAGCGCGGACAGATACGCAGTATTTT. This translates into CASSPRLARTDTQYF.

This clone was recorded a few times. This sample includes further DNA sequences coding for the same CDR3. This chain's CDR3 is CASSQDSGDSYNEQFF. In DNA form, the CDR3 reads TGTGCCAGCAGCCAAGATAGCGGGGACTCCTACAATGAGCAGTTCTTC. The J gene is TRBJ2-1, the V gene TRBV14, with TRBD2 matching over 8 bases. V gave up 0 bases and J gave up 0 bases; unmatched junction bases: 1. The CDR3 contains 16 residues. CDR1 is SGHDN and CDR2 is FVKESK in the germline V gene. The full variable domain, with the rest looked up from reference TRBV14 and TRBJ2-1, is EAGVTQFPSHSVIEKGQTVTLRCDPISGHDNLYWYRRVMGKEIKFLLHFVKESKQDESGMPNNRFLAERTGGTYSTLKVQPAELEDSGVYFCASSQDSGDSYNEQFFGPGTRLTVL.

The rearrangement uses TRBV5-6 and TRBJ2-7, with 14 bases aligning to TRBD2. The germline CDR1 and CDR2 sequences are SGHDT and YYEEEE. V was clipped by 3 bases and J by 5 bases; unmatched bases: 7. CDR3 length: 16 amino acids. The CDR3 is CASSSGLAGGLHEQYF. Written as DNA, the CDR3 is TGTGCCAGCAGCTCCGGACTAGCGGGGGGCCTCCACGAGCAGTACTTC.

CDR3 sequence (DNA): TGTGCCAGCAGTTTACGGACAGGGGTGATCTACGAGCAGTACTTC. This translates into CASSLRTGVIYEQYF. The rearrangement links TRBV27 to TRBJ2-7; 9 bases are shared with TRBD1. Germline-derived CDR1 and CDR2 are MNHEY and SMNVEV (reference sequence). V lost 2 bases and J lost 3; bases outside the gene matches: 5. The CDR3 spans 15 residues.

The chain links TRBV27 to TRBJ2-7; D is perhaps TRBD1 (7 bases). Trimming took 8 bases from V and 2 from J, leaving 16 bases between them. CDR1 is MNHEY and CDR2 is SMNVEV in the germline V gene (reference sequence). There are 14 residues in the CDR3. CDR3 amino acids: CASSAGQLTYEQYF. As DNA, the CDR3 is TGTGCCAGCTCGGCGGGACAGCTAACCTACGAGCAGTACTTC.

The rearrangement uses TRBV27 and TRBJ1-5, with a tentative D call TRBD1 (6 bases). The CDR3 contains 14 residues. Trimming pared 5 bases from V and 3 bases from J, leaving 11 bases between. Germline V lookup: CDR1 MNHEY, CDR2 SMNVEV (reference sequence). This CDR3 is CASSNRELNQPQHF. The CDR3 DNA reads TGTGCCAGCAGTAACAGGGAACTCAATCAGCCCCAGCATTTT.

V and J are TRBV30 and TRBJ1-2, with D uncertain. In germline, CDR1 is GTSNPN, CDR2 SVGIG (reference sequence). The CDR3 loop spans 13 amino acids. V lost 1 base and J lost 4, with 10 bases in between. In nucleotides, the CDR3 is TGTGCCTGGAGTGACAGAATCGGCTATGGCTACACCTTC. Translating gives CAWSDRIGYGYTF.

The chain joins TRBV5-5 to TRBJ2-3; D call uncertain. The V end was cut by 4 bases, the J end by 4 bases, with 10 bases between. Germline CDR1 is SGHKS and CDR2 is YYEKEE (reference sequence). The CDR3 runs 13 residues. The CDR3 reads CASSPWWADTQYF. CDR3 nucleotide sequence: TGTGCCAGCAGCCCTTGGTGGGCAGATACGCAGTATTTT.

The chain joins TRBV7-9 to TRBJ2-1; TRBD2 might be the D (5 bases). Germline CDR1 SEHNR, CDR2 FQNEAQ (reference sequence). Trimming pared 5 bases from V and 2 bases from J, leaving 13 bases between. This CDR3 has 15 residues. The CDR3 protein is CASSEAVGAYNEQFF. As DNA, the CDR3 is TGTGCCAGCAGCGAGGCAGTCGGGGCCTACAATGAGCAGTTCTTC.

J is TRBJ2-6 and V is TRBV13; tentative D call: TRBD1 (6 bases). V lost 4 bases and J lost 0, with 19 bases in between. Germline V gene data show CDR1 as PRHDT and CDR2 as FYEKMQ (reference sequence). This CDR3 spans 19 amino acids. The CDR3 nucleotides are TGTGCCAGCAGCTCCGAGACCGGGACACCTTCCTCTGGGGCCAACGTCCTGACTTTC. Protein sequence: CASSSETGTPSSGANVLTF.

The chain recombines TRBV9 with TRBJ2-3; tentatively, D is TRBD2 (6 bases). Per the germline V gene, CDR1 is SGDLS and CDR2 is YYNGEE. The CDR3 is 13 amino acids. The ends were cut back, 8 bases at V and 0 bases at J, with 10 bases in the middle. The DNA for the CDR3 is TGTGCCAGTGGGGGGATTAGCACAGATACGCAGTATTTT. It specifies CASGGISTDTQYF.

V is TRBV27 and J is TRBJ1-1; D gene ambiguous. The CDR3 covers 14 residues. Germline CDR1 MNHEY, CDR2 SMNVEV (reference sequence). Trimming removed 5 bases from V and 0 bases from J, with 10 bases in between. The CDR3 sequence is CASSPGLLNTEAFF. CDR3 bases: TGTGCCAGCAGTCCGGGCCTACTGAACACTGAAGCTTTCTTT.

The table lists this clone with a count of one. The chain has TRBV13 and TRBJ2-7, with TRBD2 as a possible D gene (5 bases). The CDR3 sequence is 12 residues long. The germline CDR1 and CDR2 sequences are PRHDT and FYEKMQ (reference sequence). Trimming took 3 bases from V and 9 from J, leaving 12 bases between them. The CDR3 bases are TGTGCCAGCAGCTTGGGCCGAGGGCGGCAGTACTTC. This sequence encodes CASSLGRGRQYF.

The CDR3 here is CASGLAGEVNEQYF. DNA of the CDR3: TGTGCCAGCGGACTAGCGGGAGAGGTCAACGAGCAGTACTTC. The chain has TRBV6-6 and TRBJ2-7; the match to TRBD2 covers 13 bases. Germline CDR1 is MNHNY and CDR2 is SVGAGI (reference sequence). The CDR3 sequence is 14 residues long. J was trimmed by 5 bases and V by 8 bases; bases with no gene match: 6.

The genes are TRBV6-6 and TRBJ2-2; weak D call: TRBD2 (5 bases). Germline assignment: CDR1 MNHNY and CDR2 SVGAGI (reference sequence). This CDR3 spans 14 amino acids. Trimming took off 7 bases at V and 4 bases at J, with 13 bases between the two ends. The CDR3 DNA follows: TGTGCCAGCACTCACAACCGGGGCACCGGGGAGCTGTTTTTT. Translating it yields CASTHNRGTGELFF.

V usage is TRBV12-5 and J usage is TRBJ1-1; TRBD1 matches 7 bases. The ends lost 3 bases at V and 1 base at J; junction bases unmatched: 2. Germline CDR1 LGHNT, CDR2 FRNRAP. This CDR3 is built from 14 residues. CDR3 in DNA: TGTGCTAGTGGTTTTGGGACAGCGAACACTGAAGCTTTCTTT. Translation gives CASGFGTANTEAFF.

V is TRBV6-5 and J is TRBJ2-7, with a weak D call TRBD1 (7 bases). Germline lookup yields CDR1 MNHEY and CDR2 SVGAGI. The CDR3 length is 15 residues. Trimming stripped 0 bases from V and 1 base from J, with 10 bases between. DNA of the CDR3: TGTGCCAGCAGTTACTCGTCAGGGGGGTCCTACGAGCAGTACTTC. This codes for CASSYSSGGSYEQYF.

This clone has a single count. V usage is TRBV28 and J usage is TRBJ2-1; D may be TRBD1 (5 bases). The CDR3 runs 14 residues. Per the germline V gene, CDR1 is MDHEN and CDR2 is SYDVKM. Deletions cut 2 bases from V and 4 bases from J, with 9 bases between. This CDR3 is CASSLQGPYNEQFF. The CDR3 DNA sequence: TGTGCCAGCAGTTTACAGGGTCCTTACAATGAGCAGTTCTTC. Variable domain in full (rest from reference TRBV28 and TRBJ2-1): DVKVTQSSRYLVKRTGEKVFLECVQDMDHENMFWYRQDPGLGLRLIYFSYDVKMKEKGDIPEGYSVSREKKERFSLILESASTNQTSMYLCASSLQGPYNEQFFGPGTRLTVL.

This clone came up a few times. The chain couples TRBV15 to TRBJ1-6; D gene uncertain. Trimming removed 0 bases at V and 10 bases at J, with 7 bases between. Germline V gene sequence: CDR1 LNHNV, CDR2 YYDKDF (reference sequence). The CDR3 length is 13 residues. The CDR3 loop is CATSRDQGSPLHF. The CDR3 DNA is TGTGCCACCAGCAGAGATCAAGGGTCACCCCTCCACTTT.

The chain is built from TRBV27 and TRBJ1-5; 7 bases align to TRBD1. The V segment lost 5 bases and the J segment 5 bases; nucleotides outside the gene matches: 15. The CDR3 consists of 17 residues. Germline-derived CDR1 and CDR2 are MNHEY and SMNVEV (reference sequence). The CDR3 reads CASSRTPLTGVDQPQHF. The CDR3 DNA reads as TGTGCCAGCAGTCGGACACCTTTAACAGGGGTTGATCAGCCCCAGCATTTT.

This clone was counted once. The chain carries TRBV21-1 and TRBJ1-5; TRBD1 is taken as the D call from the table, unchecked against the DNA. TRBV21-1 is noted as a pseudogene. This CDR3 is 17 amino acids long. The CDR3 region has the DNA TGTGCCAGCAGCACGGGGACAGGGAAAAAGGATGATCAGCCCCAGCATTTT. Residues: CASSTGTGKKDDQPQHF.